This passage covers 18 T cell receptor beta chains from one sample sequenced in a study of T cell repertoires in cytomegalovirus infection. Antigens of these TCRs are unknown. TCRdb fed the reads into MiXCR, producing one record per CDR3 protein. The sample consists of approximately 73,000 distinct CDR3 sequences, about 40% of them appearing once. The sample in question was CD8+ T cells from cultured PBMCs, obtained from culture after CMV antigen stimulation. The source of these receptors is a human donor in good health (CMV status not recorded). Some clones in this sample may be carry-over from other donors' samples.

This clonotype was detected many times. The chain has TRBV9 and TRBJ2-3; D is uncertain. The V gene's germline CDR1 is SGDLS and CDR2 YYNGEE. V gave up 0 bases and J gave up 10 bases, with 18 bases separating them. This CDR3 contains 15 residues. CDR3 protein: CASSVDGRTASPQYF. Written as DNA, the CDR3 is TGTGCCAGCAGCGTAGATGGAAGGACCGCATCGCCGCAGTATTTT.

This sequence joins TRBV7-9 and TRBJ2-3; D possibly corresponds to TRBD2 (5 bases). Germline V gives CDR1 SEHNR, CDR2 FQNEAQ (reference sequence). The CDR3 runs to 18 residues. V was shortened by 5 bases and J by 2 bases, with 23 bases between the two germline ends. CDR3 DNA: TGTGCCAGCAGCCCCTCCAGCATCCGGAAGGGAGCCACAGATACGCAGTATTTT. Its translation is CASSPSSIRKGATDTQYF.

V and J are TRBV4-1 and TRBJ1-1; D call uncertain. This CDR3 is 13 amino acids long. V lost 4 bases, J lost 10 bases, and 16 bases lay in between. Germline V gives CDR1 MGHRA, CDR2 YSYEKL. DNA for the CDR3: TGCGCCAGCAGCCCACTACCCGGGATGGGAGCTTTCTTT. It is translated as CASSPLPGMGAFF.

This rearrangement joins TRBV12-3 or TRBV12-4 to TRBJ2-2; D gene ambiguous. Trimming pared 4 bases from V and 8 bases from J, leaving 5 bases between. The CDR3 sequence is 11 residues long. CDR3 loop: CASSSEGELFF. CDR3 nucleotide sequence: TGTGCCAGCAGTTCCGAGGGGGAGCTGTTTTTT.

The rearrangement uses TRBV27 and TRBJ2-1; 9 bases agree with TRBD1. With V trimmed by 4 bases and J by 9 bases, 13 bases remained unmatched. CDR3 size: 16 residues. Germline assignment: CDR1 MNHEY and CDR2 SMNVEV (reference sequence). The CDR3 here is CASSSIPGQGPAEQFF. The CDR3 DNA follows: TGTGCCAGCAGTTCGATACCGGGACAGGGTCCCGCTGAGCAGTTCTTC.

This chain links TRBV7-6 with TRBJ2-7; 8 nucleotides align to TRBD1. Germline assignment: CDR1 SGHVS and CDR2 FNYEAQ. With V trimmed by 1 base and J by 6 bases, 8 bases remained unmatched. This CDR3 has 15 amino acids. The CDR3 sequence: CASSLGTGTIREQYF. CDR3 in DNA: TGTGCCAGCAGCTTAGGGACAGGGACAATTCGCGAGCAGTACTTC.

This chain uses TRBV7-6 with TRBJ2-3; 8 bases map to TRBD1. Germline loops: CDR1 SGHVS, CDR2 FNYEAQ. This CDR3 is 15 amino acids long. V trimming: 1 base; J trimming: 4 bases; junction bases outside the gene matches: 4. This chain's CDR3 is CASSLGTGMSDTQYF. The DNA for the CDR3 is TGTGCCAGCAGCTTAGGGACAGGGATGTCAGATACGCAGTATTTT.

This chain uses TRBV7-6 with TRBJ2-3, with 10 bases matching TRBD2. From germline, CDR1 is SGHVS and CDR2 FNYEAQ. This CDR3 is 17 amino acids long. The V segment lost 1 base and the J segment 6 bases; nucleotides outside the gene matches: 10. CDR3 protein: CASSLVGSSGGSDTQYF. The CDR3 bases are TGTGCCAGCAGCTTAGTAGGGTCTAGCGGGGGATCCGATACGCAGTATTTT. Filled out from reference TRBV7-6 and TRBJ2-3, the complete variable domain reads GAGVSQSPRYKVTKRGQDVALRCDPISGHVSLYWYRQALGQGPEFLTYFNYEAQQDKSGLPNDRFSAERPEGSISTLTIQRTEQRDSAMYRCASSLVGSSGGSDTQYFGPGTRLTVL.

The chain employs TRBV7-6 and TRBJ2-3; D uncertain. The CDR3 contains 13 residues. Trimming pared 1 base from V and 5 bases from J, leaving 7 bases between. Germline loops: CDR1 SGHVS, CDR2 FNYEAQ. The CDR3, as DNA: TGTGCCAGCAGCTTAGGAGAAGAAGATACGCAGTATTTT. Encoded protein: CASSLGEEDTQYF.

The rearrangement uses TRBV7-2 and TRBJ1-2; no clear D gene. This CDR3 is built from 12 residues. The germline V gene has CDR1 SGHTA and CDR2 FQGNSA. Between the trimmed V and J ends, which lost 2 bases and 8 bases, there was a span of 9 bases. The CDR3 loop reads CASSLPLRGYTF. In nucleotides, the CDR3 is TGTGCCAGCAGCTTACCTTTGAGGGGCTACACCTTC. The complete variable domain, with remaining parts taken from reference TRBV7-2 and TRBJ1-2, reads GAGVSQSPSNKVTEKGKDVELRCDPISGHTALYWYRQSLGQGLEFLIYFQGNSAPDKSGLPSDRFSAERTGGSVSTLTIQRTQQEDSAVYLCASSLPLRGYTFGSGTRLTVV.

This clonotype was found a few times. The chain has TRBV6-5 and TRBJ1-1; unclear D gene. CDR3 length: 14 residues. Between the trimmed V and J ends, which lost 5 bases and 3 bases, there was a span of 13 bases. CDR1 and CDR2 (germline): MNHEY, SVGAGI. CDR3 in amino acids: CASSPRGDYTEAFF. The DNA of the CDR3 is TGTGCCAGCAGTCCACGAGGCGATTACACTGAAGCTTTCTTT.

The chain recombines TRBV5-6 with TRBJ1-1; 8 bases are a match to TRBD1. The CDR3 is 15 amino acids. The germline V gene has CDR1 SGHDT and CDR2 YYEEEE. V shed 2 bases and J 6 bases; nucleotides not matched to a gene: 9. The CDR3: CASSFGDTGQAEAFF. Here the CDR3 DNA reads TGTGCCAGCAGCTTTGGAGATACGGGACAGGCTGAAGCTTTCTTT.

The rearrangement links TRBV5-6 to TRBJ1-6; D is ambiguous. CDR3 length: 15 residues. The V end was cut by 0 bases, the J end by 2 bases, with 6 bases between. Per germline, CDR1 SGHDT and CDR2 YYEEEE. The CDR3 loop is CASSLGRTYNSPLHF. The CDR3 DNA reads as TGTGCCAGCAGCTTGGGTCGGACCTATAATTCACCCCTCCACTTT.

Only a few counts were recorded for this clonotype. The V and J genes are TRBV5-8 and TRBJ2-1; 10 nucleotides agree with TRBD1. The CDR3 length is 16 residues. The trim removed 4 bases at V and 9 bases at J, leaving 13 bases unmatched. Germline CDR1 is SGHTS and CDR2 is YDEGEE. CDR3 in amino acids: CASSPRKGQGLSEQFF. DNA for the CDR3: TGTGCCAGCAGCCCAAGGAAGGGACAGGGGTTAAGTGAGCAGTTCTTC. Full variable domain (missing parts from reference TRBV5-8 and TRBJ2-1): EAGVTQSPTHLIKTRGQQATLRCSPISGHTSVYWYQQALGLGLQFLLWYDEGEERNRGNFPPRFSGRQFPNYSSELNVNALELEDSALYLCASSPRKGQGLSEQFFGPGTRLTVL.

The genes are TRBV6-6 and TRBJ1-5, with a weak D call TRBD1 (5 bases). Trimming removed 1 base at V and 8 bases at J, with 18 bases between. The CDR3 runs 16 residues. Germline V gene sequence: CDR1 MNHNY, CDR2 SVGAGI (reference sequence). This chain's CDR3 is CASSYLAGAGVEPQHF. CDR3 nucleotide sequence: TGTGCCAGCAGTTACTTAGCTGGGGCCGGTGTTGAGCCCCAGCATTTT.

The chain joins TRBV24-1 to TRBJ2-5; TRBD1 matches at 8 bases. This CDR3 is 14 amino acids long. Germline V lookup: CDR1 KGHDR, CDR2 SFDVKD. J gave up 3 bases and V 4 bases, and 3 bases lay outside the gene matches. CDR3 in amino acids: CATSEQDREETQYF. The CDR3 nucleotides read TGTGCCACCAGTGAGCAGGACAGGGAAGAGACCCAGTACTTC.

This clonotype was counted ten times or more. V is TRBV6-1 and J is TRBJ1-2, with 8 bases identical to TRBD1. Germline lookup yields CDR1 MNHNS and CDR2 SASEGT. The CDR3 totals 14 residues. With V trimmed by 5 bases and J by 4 bases, 6 bases remained unmatched. The CDR3 loop reads CASSPGQATYGYTF. The CDR3 nucleotides are TGTGCCAGCAGTCCGGGACAGGCAACCTATGGCTACACCTTC.

The chain combines TRBV20-1 with TRBJ2-3; 11 positions match TRBD2. Trimming at V came to 0 bases and at J to 4 bases, leaving 9 bases not matched to a gene. This CDR3 is 17 amino acids long. Per germline, CDR1 DFQATT and CDR2 SNEGSKA (reference sequence). The CDR3 coding sequence is TGCAGTGCTAGAGACCCGGTTACTAGCGGGGGCCCAGATACGCAGTATTTT. Its protein product is CSARDPVTSGGPDTQYF.